This TCR beta chain was identified in a study of shared clonotypes between healthy human individuals. Study overall: The cohort comprised two women and a few men. Their ages spanned 18 to 49 years.

A word on this clone: This may arise from a read error, as a much more abundant clone is one base away. The same CDR3 also results from other DNA sequences found in this sample.

Germline-derived CDR1 and CDR2 are GTSNPN and SVGIG (reference sequence). This CDR3 comprises 10 residues. Clones were read by immunoSEQ multiplex PCR, and TCRdb kept only the in-frame ones, dropping some. This sample has around 2,000,000 clones, with around 95% found just once. This TCR came from a man aged 18 to 30 in good health. This chain uses TRBV30 with TRBJ1-2; 7 bases align to TRBD1. Sequencing was done on a sample of naive CD4+ T cells sorted from blood. Subset noted: CD45RA+ positively selected. CDR3 amino acids: CAWGQNGYTF. The CDR3 DNA is TGCGCCTGGGGACAGAATGGCTACACCTTC.